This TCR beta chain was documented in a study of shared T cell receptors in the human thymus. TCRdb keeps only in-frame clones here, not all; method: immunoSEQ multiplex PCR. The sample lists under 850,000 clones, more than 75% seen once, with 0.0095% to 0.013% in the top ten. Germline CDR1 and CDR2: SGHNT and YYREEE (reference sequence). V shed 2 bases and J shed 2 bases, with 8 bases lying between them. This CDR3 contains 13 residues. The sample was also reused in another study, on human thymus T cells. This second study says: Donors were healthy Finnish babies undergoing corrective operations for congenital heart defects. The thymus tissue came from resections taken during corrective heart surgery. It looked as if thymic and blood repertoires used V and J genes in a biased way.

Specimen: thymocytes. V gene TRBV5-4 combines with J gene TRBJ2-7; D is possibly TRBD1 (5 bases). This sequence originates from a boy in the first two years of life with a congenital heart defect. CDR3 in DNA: TGTGCCAGCAGCTTCGACAGCCCCTACGAGCAGTACTTC. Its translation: CASSFDSPYEQYF.